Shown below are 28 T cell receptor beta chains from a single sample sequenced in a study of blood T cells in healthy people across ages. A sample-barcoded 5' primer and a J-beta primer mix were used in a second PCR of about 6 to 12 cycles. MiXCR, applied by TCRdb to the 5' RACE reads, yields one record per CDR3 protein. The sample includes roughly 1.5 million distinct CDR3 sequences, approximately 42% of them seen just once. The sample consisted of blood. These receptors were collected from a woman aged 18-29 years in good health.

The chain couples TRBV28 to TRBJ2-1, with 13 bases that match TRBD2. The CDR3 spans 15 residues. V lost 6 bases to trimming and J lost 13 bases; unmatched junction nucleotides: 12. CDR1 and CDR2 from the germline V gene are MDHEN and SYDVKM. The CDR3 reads CASSGLAGVVETQFF. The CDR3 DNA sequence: TGTGCCAGCAGCGGACTAGCGGGAGTGGTAGAGACCCAGTTCTTC.

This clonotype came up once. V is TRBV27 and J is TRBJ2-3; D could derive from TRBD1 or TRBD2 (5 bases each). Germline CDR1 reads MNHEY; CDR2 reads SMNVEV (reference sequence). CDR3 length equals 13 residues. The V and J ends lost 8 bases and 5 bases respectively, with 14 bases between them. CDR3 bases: TGTGCCAGCCGACTGGGGGACCAAGATACGCAGTATTTT. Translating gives CASRLGDQDTQYF.

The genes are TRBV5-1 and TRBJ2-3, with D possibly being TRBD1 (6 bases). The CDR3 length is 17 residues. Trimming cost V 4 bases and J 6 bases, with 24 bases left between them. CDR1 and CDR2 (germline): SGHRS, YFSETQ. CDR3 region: CASSQGTLTWRDDTQYF. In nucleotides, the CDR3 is TGCGCCAGCAGCCAGGGGACCTTGACCTGGCGTGACGATACGCAGTATTTT.

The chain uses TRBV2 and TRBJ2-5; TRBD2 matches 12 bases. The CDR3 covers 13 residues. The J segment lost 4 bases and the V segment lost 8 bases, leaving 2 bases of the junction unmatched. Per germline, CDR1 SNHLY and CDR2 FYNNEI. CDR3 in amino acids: CASVGLAGETQYF. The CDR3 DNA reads TGTGCCAGCGTGGGACTAGCGGGAGAGACCCAGTACTTC.

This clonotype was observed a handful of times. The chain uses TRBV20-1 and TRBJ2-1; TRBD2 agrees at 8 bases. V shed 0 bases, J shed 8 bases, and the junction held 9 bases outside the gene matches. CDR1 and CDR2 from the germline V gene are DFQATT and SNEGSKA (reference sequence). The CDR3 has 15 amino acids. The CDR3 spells CSAREASGSDYEQFF. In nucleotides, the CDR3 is TGCAGTGCTAGAGAAGCCAGCGGGAGTGATTATGAGCAGTTCTTC.

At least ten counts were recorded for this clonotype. Written as DNA, the CDR3 is TGCGCCAGCAGCCAGCGGGCCTACAATGAGCAGTTCTTC. Translated, it gives CASSQRAYNEQFF. V usage is TRBV4-3 and J usage is TRBJ2-1, with D possibly TRBD2 on 5 matching bases. CDR1 LGHNA and CDR2 YSLEER come from the germline V gene. The V gene lost 3 bases and the J gene lost 2 bases, with 5 bases spanning the gap. The CDR3 has 13 residues.

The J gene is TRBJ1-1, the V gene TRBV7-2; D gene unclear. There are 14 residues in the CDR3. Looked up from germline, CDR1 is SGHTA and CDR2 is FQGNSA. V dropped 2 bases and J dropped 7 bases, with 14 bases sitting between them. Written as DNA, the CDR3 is TGTGCCAGCAGCTTAAATCTGGGATTCAGTGAAGCTTTCTTT. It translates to CASSLNLGFSEAFF.

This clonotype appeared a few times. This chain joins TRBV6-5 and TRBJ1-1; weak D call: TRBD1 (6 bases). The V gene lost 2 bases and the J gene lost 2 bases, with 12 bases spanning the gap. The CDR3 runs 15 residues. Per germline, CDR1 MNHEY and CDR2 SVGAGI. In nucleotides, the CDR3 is TGTGCCAGCAGTTACGGGACAACAAAAAACACTGAAGCTTTCTTT. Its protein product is CASSYGTTKNTEAFF.

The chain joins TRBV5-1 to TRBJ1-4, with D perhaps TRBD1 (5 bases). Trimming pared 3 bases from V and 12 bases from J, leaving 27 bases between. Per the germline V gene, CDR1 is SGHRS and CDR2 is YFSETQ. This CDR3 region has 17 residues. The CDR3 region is CASSSNPTKGSREQLFF. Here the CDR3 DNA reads TGCGCCAGCAGCTCGAACCCGACGAAGGGGAGCAGGGAACAACTGTTTTTT.

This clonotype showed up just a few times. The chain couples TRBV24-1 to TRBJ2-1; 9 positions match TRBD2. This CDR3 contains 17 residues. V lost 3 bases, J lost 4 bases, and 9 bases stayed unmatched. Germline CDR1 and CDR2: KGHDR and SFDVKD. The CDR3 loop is CATSDDFAGGPYNEQFF. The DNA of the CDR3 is TGTGCCACCAGTGATGATTTTGCGGGGGGGCCTTACAATGAGCAGTTCTTC.

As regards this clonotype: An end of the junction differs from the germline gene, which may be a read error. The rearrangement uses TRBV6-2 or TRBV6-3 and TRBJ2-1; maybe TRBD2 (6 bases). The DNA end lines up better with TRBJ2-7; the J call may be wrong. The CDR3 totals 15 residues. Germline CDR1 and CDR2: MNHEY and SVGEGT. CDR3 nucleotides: TGTGCCGGCAGTTGCTTCCGGGACTCCTACAATGAGCAGTACTTC. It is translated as CAGSCFRDSYNEQYF.

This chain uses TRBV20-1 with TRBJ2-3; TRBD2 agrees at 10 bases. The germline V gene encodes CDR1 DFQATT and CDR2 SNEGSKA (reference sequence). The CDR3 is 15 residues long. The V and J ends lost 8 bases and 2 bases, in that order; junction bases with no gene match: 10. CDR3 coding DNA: TGCAGTCCCCCGGGGGGGACTAGCGCCACAGATACGCAGTATTTT. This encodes CSPPGGTSATDTQYF.

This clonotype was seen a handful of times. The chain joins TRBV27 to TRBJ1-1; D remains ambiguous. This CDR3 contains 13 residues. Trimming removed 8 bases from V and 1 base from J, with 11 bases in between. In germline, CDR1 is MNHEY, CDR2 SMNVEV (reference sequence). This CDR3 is CASRQRPNTEAFF. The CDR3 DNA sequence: TGTGCCAGCCGGCAAAGGCCGAACACTGAAGCTTTCTTT.

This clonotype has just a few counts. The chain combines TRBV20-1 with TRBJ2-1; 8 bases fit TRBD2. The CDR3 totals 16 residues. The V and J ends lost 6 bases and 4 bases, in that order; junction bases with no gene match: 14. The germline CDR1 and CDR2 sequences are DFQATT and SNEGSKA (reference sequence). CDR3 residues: CSAVPSSAGGYNEQFF. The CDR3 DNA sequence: TGCAGTGCCGTACCTAGTTCTGCGGGAGGATACAATGAGCAGTTCTTC.

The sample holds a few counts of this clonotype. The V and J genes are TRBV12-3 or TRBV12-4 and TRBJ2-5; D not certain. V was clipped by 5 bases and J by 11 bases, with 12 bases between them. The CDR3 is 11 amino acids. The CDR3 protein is CASSPSDEQYF. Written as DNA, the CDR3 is TGTGCCAGCAGTCCCTCCGATGAGCAGTACTTC.

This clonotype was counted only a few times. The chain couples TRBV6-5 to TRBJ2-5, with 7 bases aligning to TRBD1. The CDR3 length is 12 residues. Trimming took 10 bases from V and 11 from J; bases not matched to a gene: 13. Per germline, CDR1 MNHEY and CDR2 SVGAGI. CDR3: CATRDSYNEQYF. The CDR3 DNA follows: TGTGCCACCAGGGACAGTTACAATGAGCAGTACTTC.

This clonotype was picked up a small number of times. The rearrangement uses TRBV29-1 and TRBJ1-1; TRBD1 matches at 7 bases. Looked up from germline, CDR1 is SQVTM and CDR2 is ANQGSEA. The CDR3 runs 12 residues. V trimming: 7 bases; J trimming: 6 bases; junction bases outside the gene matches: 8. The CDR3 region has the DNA TGCAGCGGCGGAGGGGGCATCGCTGAAGCTTTCTTT. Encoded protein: CSGGGGIAEAFF.

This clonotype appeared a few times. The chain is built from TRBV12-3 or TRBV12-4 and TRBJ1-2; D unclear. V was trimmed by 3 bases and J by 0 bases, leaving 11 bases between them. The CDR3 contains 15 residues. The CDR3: CASSFRTASNYGYTF. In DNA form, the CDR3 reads TGTGCCAGCAGTTTTCGCACGGCCTCTAACTATGGCTACACCTTC.

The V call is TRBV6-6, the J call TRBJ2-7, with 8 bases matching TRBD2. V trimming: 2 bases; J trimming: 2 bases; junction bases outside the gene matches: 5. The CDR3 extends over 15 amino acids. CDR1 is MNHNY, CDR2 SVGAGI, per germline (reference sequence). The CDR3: CASSYGRGATYEQYF. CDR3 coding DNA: TGTGCCAGCAGTTACGGGCGGGGGGCGACCTACGAGCAGTACTTC.

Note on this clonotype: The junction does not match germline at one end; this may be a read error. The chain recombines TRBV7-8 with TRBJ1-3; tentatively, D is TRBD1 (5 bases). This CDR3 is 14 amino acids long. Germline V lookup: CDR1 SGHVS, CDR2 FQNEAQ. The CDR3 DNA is TGTGCCGGCAGCTTAGCGTCAGGGCGCAACACCATATATTTT. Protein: CAGSLASGRNTIYF.

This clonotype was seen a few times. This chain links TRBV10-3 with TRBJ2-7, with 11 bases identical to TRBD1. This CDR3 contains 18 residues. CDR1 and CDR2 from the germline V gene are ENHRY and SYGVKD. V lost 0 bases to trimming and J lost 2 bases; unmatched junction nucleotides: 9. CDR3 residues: CAISESSGQGGLTYEQYF. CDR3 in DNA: TGTGCCATCAGTGAGTCGTCGGGACAGGGGGGCCTTACCTACGAGCAGTACTTC.

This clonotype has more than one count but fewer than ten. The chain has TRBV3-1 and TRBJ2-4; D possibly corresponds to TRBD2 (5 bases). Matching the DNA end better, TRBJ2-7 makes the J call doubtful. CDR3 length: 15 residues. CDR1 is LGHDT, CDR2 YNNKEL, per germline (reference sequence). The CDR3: CASTPRGLDTYEQYF. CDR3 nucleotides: TGTGCCAGCACCCCTCGAGGGCTGGATACCTACGAGCAGTACTTC.

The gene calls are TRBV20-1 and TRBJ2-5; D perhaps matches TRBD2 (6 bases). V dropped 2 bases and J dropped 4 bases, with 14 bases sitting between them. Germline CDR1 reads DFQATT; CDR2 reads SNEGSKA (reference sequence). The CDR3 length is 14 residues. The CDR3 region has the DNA TGCAGTGCTAGATACGGGAGTTCAGGAGAGACCCAGTACTTC. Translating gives CSARYGSSGETQYF.

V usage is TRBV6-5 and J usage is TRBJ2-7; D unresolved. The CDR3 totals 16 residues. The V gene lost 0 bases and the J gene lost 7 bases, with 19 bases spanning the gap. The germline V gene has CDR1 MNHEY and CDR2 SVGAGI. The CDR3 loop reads CASSYSPNRYYNEQYF. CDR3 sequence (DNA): TGTGCCAGCAGTTACTCACCGAACCGATACTACAATGAGCAGTACTTC.

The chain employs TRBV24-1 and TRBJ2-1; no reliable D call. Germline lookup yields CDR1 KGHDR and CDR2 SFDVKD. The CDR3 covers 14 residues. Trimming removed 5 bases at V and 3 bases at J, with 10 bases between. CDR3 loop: CATSGNRVYNEQFF. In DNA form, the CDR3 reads TGTGCCACCAGTGGAAACAGAGTCTACAATGAGCAGTTCTTC.

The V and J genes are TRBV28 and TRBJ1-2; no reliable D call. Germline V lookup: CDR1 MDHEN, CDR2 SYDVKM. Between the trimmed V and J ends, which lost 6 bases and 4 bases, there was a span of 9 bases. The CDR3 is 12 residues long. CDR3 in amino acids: CASRTVPYGYTF. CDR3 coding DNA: TGTGCCAGCAGGACGGTCCCCTATGGCTACACCTTC.

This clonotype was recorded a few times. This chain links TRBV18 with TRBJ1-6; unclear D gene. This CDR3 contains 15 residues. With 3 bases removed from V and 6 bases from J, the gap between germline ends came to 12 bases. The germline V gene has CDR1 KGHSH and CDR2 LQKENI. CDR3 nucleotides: TGTGCCAGCTCACCGATGCGGTCAACTAATTCACCCCTCCACTTT. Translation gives CASSPMRSTNSPLHF.

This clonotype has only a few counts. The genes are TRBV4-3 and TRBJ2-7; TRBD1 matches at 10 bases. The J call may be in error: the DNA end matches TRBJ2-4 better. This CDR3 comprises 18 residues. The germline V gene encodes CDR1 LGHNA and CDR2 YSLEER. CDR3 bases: TGCGCCAGCAGCCAAAATACGGACAGGGGGTATTCCAAAAACATTCAGTACTTC. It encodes CASSQNTDRGYSKNIQYF.